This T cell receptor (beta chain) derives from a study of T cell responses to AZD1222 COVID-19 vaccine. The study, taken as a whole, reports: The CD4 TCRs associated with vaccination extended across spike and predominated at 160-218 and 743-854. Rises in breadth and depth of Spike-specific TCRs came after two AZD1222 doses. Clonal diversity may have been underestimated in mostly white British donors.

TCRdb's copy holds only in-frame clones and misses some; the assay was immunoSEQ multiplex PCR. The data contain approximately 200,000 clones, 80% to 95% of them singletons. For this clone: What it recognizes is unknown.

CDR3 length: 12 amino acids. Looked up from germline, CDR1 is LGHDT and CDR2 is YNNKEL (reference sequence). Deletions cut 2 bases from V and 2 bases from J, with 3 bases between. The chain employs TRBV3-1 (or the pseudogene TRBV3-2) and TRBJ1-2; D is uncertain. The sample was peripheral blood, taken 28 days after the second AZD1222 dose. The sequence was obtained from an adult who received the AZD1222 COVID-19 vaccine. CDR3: CASSQMNYGYTF. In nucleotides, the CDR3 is TGTGCCAGCAGCCAAATGAACTATGGCTACACCTTC.